The 23 T cell receptor beta chains below were found in one sample sequenced in a study of shared clonotypes between healthy human individuals. Naive CD8 populations comprised CD45RO-negative cells positively selected for CCR7, excluding terminally differentiated effector memory CD45RA+ cells. Data came from immunoSEQ multiplex PCR; TCRdb stores just in-frame clones and leaves some out. The profile shows some 2,000,000 clones, less than 95% of them singletons. Specimen: naive CD8+ T cells sorted from blood. These TCRs come from a man between 18 and 29 years old in good health.

The chain combines TRBV30 with TRBJ2-3, with unresolved D. V was pared by 3 bases and J by 0 bases, with 7 bases between. The germline CDR1 and CDR2 sequences are GTSNPN and SVGIG (reference sequence). The CDR3 sequence is 13 residues long. The CDR3 region has the DNA TGTGCCTGGAGCTACCTTAGCACAGATACGCAGTATTTT. It encodes CAWSYLSTDTQYF.

This chain connects TRBV4-3 to TRBJ1-3; D is ambiguous. Germline-derived CDR1 and CDR2 are LGHNA and YSLEER. This CDR3 is 16 amino acids long. The V gene lost 0 bases and the J gene lost 0 bases, with 9 bases spanning the gap. The CDR3 region has the DNA TGCGCCAGCAGCCAAGATGGGGAGGGCTCTGGAAACACCATATATTTT. Amino acid sequence: CASSQDGEGSGNTIYF.

The genes are TRBV2 and TRBJ1-2; D unclear. From germline, CDR1 is SNHLY and CDR2 FYNNEI. The CDR3 is 16 residues long. Trimming stripped 3 bases from V and 4 bases from J, with 18 bases between. The CDR3 region has the DNA TGTGCCAGCAGTGATGGGCTCCTCCCTCATAGCTATGGCTACACCTTC. Translated, it gives CASSDGLLPHSYGYTF.

A few counts support this clone. Here the CDR3 reads CASSQYQEGGGNTIYF. For the CDR3, the DNA is TGTGCCAGCAGCCAATATCAGGAGGGCGGCGGAAACACCATATATTTT. This sequence joins TRBV16 and TRBJ1-3; unclear D gene. This CDR3 spans 16 amino acids. V lost 1 base to trimming and J lost 4 bases, with 14 bases between them. In germline, CDR1 is KGHSY, CDR2 FQNENV.

The V call is TRBV11-2, the J call TRBJ2-1; a weak D match, TRBD2 (5 bases). The CDR3 totals 15 residues. Germline V CDR1 and CDR2: SGHAT, FQNNGV. V lost 0 bases and J lost 6, with 12 bases in between. The CDR3, as DNA: TGTGCCAGCAGCTTAGATCTAGCCCCCGTCAATGAGCAGTTCTTC. Translated, it gives CASSLDLAPVNEQFF.

The chain is built from TRBV2 and TRBJ2-5; 11 nucleotides agree with TRBD2. This CDR3 is 16 amino acids long. Trimming at V came to 6 bases and at J to 1 base, leaving 7 bases not matched to a gene. CDR1 and CDR2 (germline): SNHLY, FYNNEI. The CDR3 region has the DNA TGTGCCAGCAGGGGTCTTAGCGGGGGGGCCCAAGAGACCCAGTACTTC. Encoded protein: CASRGLSGGAQETQYF.

This clone showed up just once. The gene calls are TRBV9 and TRBJ2-7; the D gene is possibly TRBD2 (6 bases). This CDR3 comprises 13 residues. V was clipped by 7 bases and J by 3 bases, with 14 bases between them. CDR1 SGDLS and CDR2 YYNGEE come from the germline V gene. For the CDR3, the DNA is TGTGCCAGCGGGGGGACGGCAAACTACGAGCAGTACTTC. Amino acid sequence: CASGGTANYEQYF. Full variable domain (remainder filled in from reference TRBV9 and TRBJ2-7): DSGVTQTPKHLITATGQRVTLRCSPRSGDLSVYWYQQSLDQGLQFLIQYYNGEERAKGNILERFSAQQFPDLHSELNLSSLELGDSALYFCASGGTANYEQYFGPGTRLTVT.

The chain carries TRBV19 and TRBJ2-7, with TRBD2 identical over 9 bases. J gave up 5 bases and V 3 bases, and 5 bases lay outside the gene matches. The CDR3 runs 14 residues. From germline, CDR1 is LNHDA and CDR2 SQIVND (reference sequence). As DNA, the CDR3 is TGTGCCAGTAGTATGCTAGCGGGGATGGACGAGCAGTACTTC. Amino acids: CASSMLAGMDEQYF.

The chain recombines TRBV30 with TRBJ2-7; D might be TRBD2 (6 bases). CDR1 and CDR2 from the germline V gene are GTSNPN and SVGIG (reference sequence). Trimming stripped 1 base from V and 0 bases from J, with 16 bases between. CDR3 length equals 16 residues. The CDR3 region is CAWSAGLAGISYEQYF. The CDR3 nucleotides read TGTGCCTGGAGTGCGGGCCTGGCGGGAATCTCCTACGAGCAGTACTTC.

The chain has TRBV6-5 and TRBJ2-2; D not resolved. This CDR3 region has 11 residues. V was trimmed by 6 bases and J by 7 bases, leaving 6 bases between them. The germline V gene has CDR1 MNHEY and CDR2 SVGAGI. The CDR3 spells CASSNIGELFF. The CDR3 nucleotides are TGTGCCAGCAGCAATATCGGGGAGCTGTTTTTT.

The chain employs TRBV6-5 and TRBJ2-6; weak D call: TRBD1 (6 bases). Germline V gives CDR1 MNHEY, CDR2 SVGAGI. The V and J ends lost 7 bases and 2 bases respectively, with 6 bases between them. The CDR3 has 13 residues. For the CDR3, the DNA is TGTGCCAGCACAGGGGCTGGGGCCAACGTCCTGACTTTC. It specifies CASTGAGANVLTF.

This sequence joins TRBV27 and TRBJ2-7; possibly TRBD1 or TRBD2 for D (5 bases each). Trimming took 1 base from V and 0 from J, leaving 13 bases between them. The CDR3 runs to 16 residues. Germline assignment: CDR1 MNHEY and CDR2 SMNVEV (reference sequence). The CDR3 loop is CASSLYQGASSYEQYF. DNA of the CDR3: TGTGCCAGCAGTTTATATCAGGGAGCGAGCTCCTACGAGCAGTACTTC.

The chain combines TRBV2 with TRBJ2-3; 7 bases are shared with TRBD2. V dropped 9 bases and J dropped 0; count of bases not matched to a gene: 6. The CDR3 runs to 14 residues. Germline values: CDR1 SNHLY, CDR2 FYNNEI. CDR3 protein: CAREKLASTDTQYF. CDR3 nucleotide sequence: TGTGCCAGGGAGAAACTAGCGAGCACAGATACGCAGTATTTT.

The chain employs TRBV10-2 and TRBJ2-3; possibly TRBD2 for D (6 bases). The CDR3 is 15 residues long. The germline V and J ends were trimmed by 3 bases and 1 base, with 11 bases remaining between them. The germline gives CDR1 WSHSY, CDR2 SAAADI. This CDR3 reads CASSDSGGGTDTQYF. The CDR3, as DNA: TGCGCCAGCAGTGACTCTGGCGGGGGCACAGATACGCAGTATTTT.

This rearrangement joins TRBV5-6 to TRBJ2-7; no reliable D call. The V and J ends lost 0 bases and 0 bases respectively, with 7 bases between them. Germline V lookup: CDR1 SGHDT, CDR2 YYEEEE. This CDR3 comprises 14 residues. CDR3 sequence reads: CASSLDTNSYEQYF. The CDR3 coding sequence is TGTGCCAGCAGCTTGGACACTAACTCCTACGAGCAGTACTTC. Using reference TRBV5-6 and TRBJ2-7 for the parts outside the CDR3, the full variable domain is DAGVTQSPTHLIKTRGQQVTLRCSPKSGHDTVSWYQQALGQGPQFIFQYYEEEERQRGNFPDRFSGHQFPNYSSELNVNALLLGDSALYLCASSLDTNSYEQYFGPGTRLTVT.

The chain joins TRBV2 to TRBJ2-2; D is perhaps TRBD1 or TRBD2 (5 bases each). Trimming pared 0 bases from V and 8 bases from J, leaving 10 bases between. The CDR3 is made up of 14 amino acids. Germline assignment: CDR1 SNHLY and CDR2 FYNNEI. The CDR3 protein is CASSEASGHGELFF. The CDR3 DNA is TGTGCCAGCAGTGAAGCGTCGGGGCATGGGGAGCTGTTTTTT.

This CDR3 is CASSFQEAYEQYF. The CDR3 DNA follows: TGTGCCAGCAGTTTCCAGGAGGCCTACGAGCAGTACTTC. The chain combines TRBV27 with TRBJ2-7; a weak D match, TRBD2 (5 bases). The V end was cut by 3 bases, the J end by 2 bases, with 8 bases between. Germline assignment: CDR1 MNHEY and CDR2 SMNVEV (reference sequence). The CDR3 length is 13 residues.

This rearrangement joins TRBV27 to TRBJ1-3; no clear D. The germline CDR1 and CDR2 sequences are MNHEY and SMNVEV (reference sequence). Trimming removed 6 bases at V and 0 bases at J, with 12 bases between. This CDR3 comprises 15 residues. The CDR3 DNA reads as TGTGCCAGCAGGGTCGGGTCAGACTCTGGAAACACCATATATTTT. Amino acids: CASRVGSDSGNTIYF.

This clone appeared once. V and J are TRBV2 and TRBJ1-2; D call uncertain. V lost 0 bases and J lost 6, with 2 bases in between. Germline assignment: CDR1 SNHLY and CDR2 FYNNEI. The CDR3 has 11 amino acids. The CDR3 nucleotides are TGTGCCAGCAGTGAAGCCAATGGCTACACCTTC. As protein: CASSEANGYTF.

This clone was counted once. In DNA form, the CDR3 reads TGTGCCAGCAGCCATAGCGGGAGGGCCGATGAGACCCAGTACTTC. As protein: CASSHSGRADETQYF. The chain employs TRBV11-2 and TRBJ2-5; 11 bases fit TRBD2. V lost 5 bases, J lost 5 bases, and 7 bases stayed unmatched. In germline, CDR1 is SGHAT, CDR2 FQNNGV. This CDR3 has 15 residues.

About this clone itself: Within the sample, other DNA sequences also encode this same CDR3. The rearrangement joins TRBV4-1 to TRBJ2-7; maybe TRBD2 (5 bases). Trimming shortened V by 1 base and J by 2 bases, and 12 bases separated the two germline ends. Germline V lookup: CDR1 MGHRA, CDR2 YSYEKL. The CDR3 extends over 15 amino acids. The CDR3 is CASSQGVSGTYEQYF. CDR3 nucleotides: TGCGCCAGCAGCCAAGGAGTTTCGGGAACCTACGAGCAGTACTTC.

V is TRBV4-1 and J is TRBJ2-1; D uncertain. CDR1 is MGHRA and CDR2 is YSYEKL in the germline V gene. Trimming left V 1 base short and J 10 bases short, with 11 bases between. There are 13 residues in the CDR3. CDR3 protein: CASSQATPLEQFF. The CDR3 DNA reads as TGCGCCAGCAGCCAAGCGACCCCGTTGGAGCAGTTCTTC.

This sequence joins TRBV7-9 and TRBJ1-4, with 10 bases identical to TRBD1. V shed 5 bases and J 7 bases; nucleotides not matched to a gene: 10. This CDR3 is built from 16 residues. The germline V gene encodes CDR1 SEHNR and CDR2 FQNEAQ (reference sequence). CDR3 region: CASSRSTGTGVEKLFF. DNA of the CDR3: TGTGCCAGCAGCCGATCGACCGGGACAGGGGTTGAAAAACTGTTTTTT. The entire variable domain, with the rest obtained from reference TRBV7-9 and TRBJ1-4, is as follows: DTGVSQNPRHKITKRGQNVTFRCDPISEHNRLYWYRQTLGQGPEFLTYFQNEAQLEKSRLLSDRFSAERPKGSFSTLEIQRTEQGDSAMYLCASSRSTGTGVEKLFFGSGTQLSVL.